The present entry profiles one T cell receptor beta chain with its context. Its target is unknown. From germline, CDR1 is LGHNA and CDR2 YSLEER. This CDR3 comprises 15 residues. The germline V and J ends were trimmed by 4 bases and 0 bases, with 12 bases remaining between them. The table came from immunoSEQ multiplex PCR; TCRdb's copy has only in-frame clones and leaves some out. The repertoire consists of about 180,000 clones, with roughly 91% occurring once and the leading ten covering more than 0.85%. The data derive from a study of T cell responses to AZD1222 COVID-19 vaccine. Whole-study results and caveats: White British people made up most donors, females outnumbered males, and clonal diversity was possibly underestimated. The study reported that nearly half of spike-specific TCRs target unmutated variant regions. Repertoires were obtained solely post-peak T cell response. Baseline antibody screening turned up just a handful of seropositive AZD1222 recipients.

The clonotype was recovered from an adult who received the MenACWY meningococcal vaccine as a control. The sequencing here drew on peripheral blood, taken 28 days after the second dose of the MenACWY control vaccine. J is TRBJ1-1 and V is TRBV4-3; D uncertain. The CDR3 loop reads CASSPDALMNTEAFF. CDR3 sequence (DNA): TGCGCCAGCAGCCCGGACGCCCTAATGAACACTGAAGCTTTCTTT.